These T cell receptor beta chains were read from a single sample in a study of chemoradiotherapy in HPV16-positive cancers. Produced via immunoSEQ multiplex PCR; TCRdb's table is partial and in-frame only. The data contain tens of thousands of clones, 85% to 95% of them singletons. The sequencing used blood, collected from a patient who underwent chemoradiotherapy. The receptors stem from a human donor with HPV-associated anogenital cancer. Each CDR3 is given with its conserved first and last residue. The order of the fields is J gene, clone size, D gene, V gene, CDR3 DNA, CDR3 protein. A D gene is named only where the DNA matches it firmly. Clone size is stated in some rows and not others, as once, few, many or a class when expanded.

j_gene: TRBJ1-5; abundance: -; d_gene: -; v_gene: TRBV4-1; CDR3nt: TGCGCCAGCAGCCAGGGGATCGGGCAGCCCCAGCATTTT; CDR3aa: CASSQGIGQPQHF
j_gene: TRBJ2-1; abundance: once; d_gene: TRBD1; v_gene: TRBV4-3; CDR3nt: TGCGCCAGCAGCCAAGATCTAATGACAGGGCTCGATGAGCAGTTCTTC; CDR3aa: CASSQDLMTGLDEQFF
j_gene: TRBJ2-2; abundance: once; d_gene: TRBD2; v_gene: TRBV7-3; CDR3nt: TGTGCCAGCAGCTCTACCTCTAGCGGGGGCTTCGGTGAGCTGTTTTTT; CDR3aa: CASSSTSSGGFGELFF
j_gene: TRBJ2-2; abundance: -; d_gene: TRBD1; v_gene: TRBV2; CDR3nt: TGTGCCAGCAGTGAACAGGGGGCGAACACCGGGGAGCTGTTTTTT; CDR3aa: CASSEQGANTGELFF
j_gene: TRBJ1-2; abundance: -; d_gene: TRBD1; v_gene: TRBV6-5; CDR3nt: TGTGCCAGCAGACGGGACAGGGGGTACTATGGCTACACCTTC; CDR3aa: CASRRDRGYYGYTF
j_gene: TRBJ2-7; abundance: -; d_gene: TRBD2; v_gene: TRBV27; CDR3nt: TGTGCCAGCAGTTTATTCGGCGGGAGTGGGTACGAGCAGTACTTC; CDR3aa: CASSLFGGSGYEQYF
j_gene: TRBJ1-1; abundance: -; d_gene: -; v_gene: TRBV5-1; CDR3nt: TGCGCCAGCAGGTCCGGGACATCAAACACTGAAGCTTTCTTT; CDR3aa: CASRSGTSNTEAFF
j_gene: TRBJ1-5; abundance: -; d_gene: -; v_gene: TRBV5-8; CDR3nt: TGTGCCAGCAGCTTCAAGATGGTAAATCAGCCCCAGCATTTT; CDR3aa: CASSFKMVNQPQHF
j_gene: TRBJ2-3; abundance: -; d_gene: -; v_gene: TRBV14; CDR3nt: TGTGCCAGCAGCCAAGACGAGCTGCCGCATACGCAGTATTTT; CDR3aa: CASSQDELPHTQYF
j_gene: TRBJ1-5; abundance: -; d_gene: -; v_gene: TRBV5-1; CDR3nt: TGCGCCAGCAGCTTGGAAGGCAGCAATCAGCCCCAGCATTTT; CDR3aa: CASSLEGSNQPQHF
j_gene: TRBJ1-1; abundance: once; d_gene: -; v_gene: TRBV14; CDR3nt: TGTGCCAGCAGCCAAGATTTGGGCAGCGTGGACACTGAAGCTTTCTTT; CDR3aa: CASSQDLGSVDTEAFF
j_gene: TRBJ2-7; abundance: -; d_gene: TRBD2; v_gene: TRBV5-1; CDR3nt: TGCGCCAGCAGCTTGTGGGGGACTAGCGGGGCCTACGAGCAGTACTTC; CDR3aa: CASSLWGTSGAYEQYF
j_gene: TRBJ2-7; abundance: -; d_gene: -; v_gene: TRBV28; CDR3nt: TGTGCCAGCAGTTTATCGGGACCTCTTTCCTACGAGCAGTACTTC; CDR3aa: CASSLSGPLSYEQYF
j_gene: TRBJ2-1; abundance: -; d_gene: -; v_gene: TRBV29-1; CDR3nt: TGCAGCGTGGCCCGGGGACGGCAATACAATGAGCAGTTCTTC; CDR3aa: CSVARGRQYNEQFF
j_gene: TRBJ2-3; abundance: -; d_gene: TRBD1; v_gene: TRBV6-5; CDR3nt: TGTGCCAGCAGTTCCCCTCGACAGGGAGGCACAGATACGCAGTATTTT; CDR3aa: CASSSPRQGGTDTQYF
j_gene: TRBJ2-1; abundance: -; d_gene: -; v_gene: TRBV6-5; CDR3nt: TGTGCCAGCAGTTACTCAGCCCGGGGCAATGAGCAGTTCTTC; CDR3aa: CASSYSARGNEQFF
j_gene: TRBJ2-1; abundance: -; d_gene: TRBD2; v_gene: TRBV10-2; CDR3nt: TGCGCCAGCAGACGTAGCGGGAGCTCCTACAATGAGCAGTTCTTC; CDR3aa: CASRRSGSSYNEQFF